This T cell receptor (beta chain) stems from a study of response to subunit inactivated influenza vaccine. V was clipped by 8 bases and J by 0 bases; unmatched bases: 6. The germline gives CDR1 MNHNS, CDR2 SASEGT. This CDR3 is 15 amino acids long. From the RT-PCR reads, TCRdb called clonotypes with MiXCR, one entry per CDR3 protein. The sample shows a few hundred thousand distinct CDR3 sequences, around a fifth of them seen only once. The V call is TRBV6-1, the J call TRBJ2-2; 7 positions match TRBD1. The source material was PBMCs from blood, sampled less than 22 months after vaccination. The receptor comes from a man aged 45-69 years who received an inactivated influenza vaccine. The CDR3 sequence is CASAEGGANTGELFF. In DNA form, the CDR3 reads TGTGCCAGCGCCGAAGGGGGCGCGAACACCGGGGAGCTGTTTTTT.